This is a list of T cell receptor beta chains from one sample in a study of PD-1 blockade in classical Hodgkin lymphoma. The assay was immunoSEQ multiplex PCR, and TCRdb's table has in-frame clones only and misses some. This table holds tens of thousands of clones, around 85% found once. The sequenced sample was peripheral blood mononuclear cells (PBMCs), obtained before the fourth cycle of nivolumab. All receptors derive from a human donor with classical Hodgkin lymphoma. CDR3s include the opening cysteine and the closing phenylalanine or tryptophan. A D gene is named only where the DNA matches it firmly. A row's size may be missing; if present it is once, few, many or a size class.

d_call j_call v_call clone_size cdr3_aa cdr3_nt
NA TRBJ1-1 TRBV11-3 few CASSLRNTEAFF TGTGCCAGCAGCTTGAGGAACACTGAAGCTTTCTTT
NA TRBJ1-4 TRBV4-2 few CASSQQYTTDVREKLFF TGTGCCAGCAGCCAACAGTATACGACAGACGTTCGCGAAAAACTGTTTTTT
NA TRBJ2-5 TRBV4-1 NA CASSQLGQETQYF TGCGCCAGCAGCCAGTTAGGGCAAGAGACCCAGTACTTC
NA TRBJ1-4 TRBV9 NA CASSVGRWEGATNEKLFF TGTGCCAGCAGCGTAGGACGGTGGGAGGGTGCAACTAATGAAAAACTGTTTTTT
NA TRBJ2-2 TRBV7-2 NA CASSFGGPNTGELFF TGTGCCAGCAGCTTCGGCGGGCCGAACACCGGGGAGCTGTTTTTT
NA TRBJ1-5 TRBV19 once CASSIPQGKRGQPQHF TGTGCCAGTAGTATCCCCCAGGGGAAAAGGGGTCAGCCCCAGCATTTT
NA TRBJ2-3 TRBV7-9 NA CASSLAGGDTDTQYF TGTGCCAGCAGCTTAGCGGGGGGAGACACAGATACGCAGTATTTT
NA TRBJ2-7 TRBV6-5 NA CASKLSDGPYEQYF TGTGCCAGCAAACTTTCGGACGGCCCCTACGAGCAGTACTTC
NA TRBJ1-3 TRBV7-3 NA CASSSLSGNTIYF TGTGCCAGCAGCTCGCTCTCTGGAAACACCATATATTTT
NA TRBJ1-1 TRBV14 NA CASSRARGPGAEAFF TGTGCCAGCAGCCGAGCAAGGGGCCCGGGGGCTGAAGCTTTCTTT
TRBD2 TRBJ2-5 TRBV11-2 NA CASSLGLAARGETQYF TGTGCCAGCAGCTTAGGGCTAGCGGCTAGAGGGGAGACCCAGTACTTC
NA TRBJ2-2 TRBV7-2 NA CASSLVGIKNTGELFF TGTGCCAGCAGCTTAGTCGGCATCAAGAACACCGGGGAGCTGTTTTTT
NA TRBJ2-7 TRBV20-1 NA CSALIYEQYF TGCAGTGCCCTGATATACGAGCAGTACTTC
TRBD1 TRBJ1-5 TRBV30 NA CAWARTGAARATQHF TGTGCCTGGGCCCGGACAGGGGCCGCCAGGGCGACCCAGCATTTT
TRBD2 TRBJ2-7 TRBV28 NA CASSTSGGSYEQYF TGTGCCAGCAGCACTAGCGGAGGCTCCTACGAGCAGTACTTC
TRBD2 TRBJ2-1 TRBV6-5 NA CASSRTSGEYNEQFF TGTGCCAGCAGTCGGACTAGCGGGGAATACAATGAGCAGTTCTTC
TRBD2 TRBJ2-1 TRBV5-6 NA CASSFGLAGGEQFF TGTGCCAGCAGCTTCGGACTAGCGGGAGGGGAGCAGTTCTTC
NA TRBJ1-4 TRBV7-2 NA CASSYDEKLFF TGTGCCAGCAGTTATGATGAAAAACTGTTTTTT
NA TRBJ1-5 TRBV19 NA CASSIVGGNQPQHF TGTGCCAGTAGTATTGTAGGGGGCAATCAGCCCCAGCATTTT
NA TRBJ2-3 TRBV11-3 NA CAPRGLLGDTQYF TGTGCCCCGCGCGGGCTCCTAGGGGATACGCAGTATTTT
NA TRBJ2-3 TRBV15 NA CATSPSGAVDTQYF TGTGCCACCAGCCCCTCGGGGGCGGTAGATACGCAGTATTTT
NA TRBJ1-1 TRBV5-4 NA CASSSRVVNTEAFF TGTGCCAGCAGCTCCAGGGTCGTGAACACTGAAGCTTTCTTT
NA TRBJ1-1 TRBV7-9 few CASKRILNTEAFF TGTGCCAGCAAACGAATCCTGAACACTGAAGCTTTCTTT
TRBD2 TRBJ2-3 TRBV9 NA CASSPGTTTFDTQYF TGTGCCAGCAGCCCCGGGACTACCACCTTCGATACGCAGTATTTT
NA TRBJ1-6 TRBV7-9 NA CASSLGISPLHF TGTGCCAGCAGCTTAGGGATTTCACCCCTCCACTTT
TRBD1 TRBJ1-1 TRBV10-3 NA CAIRRTGVTEAFF TGTGCCATCAGAAGGACAGGGGTTACTGAAGCTTTCTTT
NA TRBJ1-6 TRBV5-1 NA CASSLAGQSPLHF TGCGCCAGCAGCTTGGCCGGACAATCACCCCTCCACTTT
TRBD2 TRBJ2-7 TRBV5-1 NA CASSLWGGLGYEQYF TGCGCCAGCAGCTTGTGGGGGGGACTAGGCTACGAGCAGTACTTC
TRBD1 TRBJ2-1 TRBV10-3 NA CASGQGGEQFF TGTGCCAGTGGACAGGGCGGTGAGCAGTTCTTC
NA TRBJ2-5 TRBV10-3 NA CAISDGFGGDPRETQYF TGTGCCATCAGTGATGGCTTTGGGGGAGACCCTCGTGAGACCCAGTACTTC
NA TRBJ2-7 TRBV7-9 NA CASSLGTGVPDEQYF TGTGCCAGCAGCTTAGGAACCGGGGTCCCCGACGAGCAGTACTTC
NA TRBJ2-3 TRBV7-9 NA CASSWGGLSTDTQYF TGTGCCAGCAGCTGGGGCGGGCTCAGCACAGATACGCAGTATTTT
NA TRBJ1-6 TRBV4-2 NA CASSQEYRLRSPLHF TGTGCCAGCAGCCAAGAATACAGGCTAAGGTCACCCCTCCACTTT
NA TRBJ1-1 TRBV18 NA CASSAGVGSLSGGIF TGTGCCAGCTCCGCTGGCGTTGGATCCTTAAGCGGCGGCATTTTT
NA TRBJ2-2 TRBV19 NA CASSIRKDQNTGELFF TGTGCCAGTAGTATCCGGAAAGATCAGAACACCGGGGAGCTGTTTTTT
TRBD2 TRBJ2-1 TRBV7-6 NA CASSLAGISYNEQFF TGTGCCAGCAGCCTAGCGGGGATAAGCTACAATGAGCAGTTCTTC
NA TRBJ2-1 TRBV7-9 NA CASSLRVASYNEQFF TGTGCCAGCAGCTTAAGGGTCGCGTCCTACAATGAGCAGTTCTTC
NA TRBJ1-5 TRBV4-1 NA CASSQGGGFYQPQHF TGCGCCAGCAGCCAAGGGGGAGGGTTCTATCAGCCCCAGCATTTT
NA TRBJ2-5 TRBV6-5 NA CASSRSFTGLETQYF TGTGCCAGCAGCCGAAGCTTTACAGGGCTGGAGACCCAGTACTTC
NA TRBJ2-2 TRBV19 NA CASSEGAGELFF TGTGCCAGTAGTGAGGGTGCCGGGGAGCTGTTTTTT
NA TRBJ2-3 TRBV5-1 NA CASSSTSRSTDTQYF TGCGCCAGCAGCTCAACTAGCCGAAGCACAGATACGCAGTATTTT
TRBD1 TRBJ1-3 TRBV11-2 once CASSAFFLTGGKGNTIYF TGTGCCAGCAGCGCCTTCTTCCTAACAGGGGGCAAAGGAAACACCATATATTTT
TRBD2 TRBJ2-1 TRBV6-5 once CASKEWRGIHNEQFF TGTGCCAGCAAAGAATGGCGGGGGATTCACAATGAGCAGTTCTTC
NA TRBJ2-1 TRBV5-8 NA CASSLAWGSYNEQFF TGTGCCAGCAGCTTGGCTTGGGGTAGTTACAATGAGCAGTTCTTC
NA TRBJ2-3 TRBV6-6 medium-sized CASSLGVTSTDTQYF TGTGCCAGCAGTCTCGGGGTAACTAGCACAGATACGCAGTATTTT
NA TRBJ1-6 TRBV28 NA CASSPPRTDRNSPLHF TGTGCCAGCAGCCCTCCCCGGACAGATAGGAATTCACCCCTCCACTTT
NA TRBJ1-6 TRBV29-1 NA CSVALFGGDSPLHF TGCAGCGTCGCCCTATTCGGGGGGGATTCACCCCTCCACTTT
NA TRBJ2-1 TRBV7-6 NA CASSLAGQGIPYNEQFF TGTGCCAGCAGCTTAGCGGGCCAGGGGATACCCTACAATGAGCAGTTCTTC